What follows is one T cell receptor beta chain and its context. The target antigen is unknown. The CDR3 has 15 residues. Trimming removed 8 bases from V and 4 bases from J, with 18 bases in between. CDR1 and CDR2 from the germline V gene are MNHNS and SASEGT. TCRdb analysed the 5' RACE reads with MiXCR anew, one entry per CDR3 protein. The sample has 350,000 to 450,000 distinct CDR3 sequences, 18% seen once. This sample is part of a study of identical twins. The study, taken as a whole, reports: Beta out-of-frame sequences displayed a weaker excess of sharing between twins. Modelling underestimated the level of out-of-frame TCR alpha sharing observed in monozygotic twins.

All donors were healthy Caucasians. The TCR comes from a man aged 45-60 years in good health. The sample comprised naive T cells sorted from blood. This chain uses TRBV6-1 with TRBJ1-5, with D possibly being TRBD1 (6 bases). CDR3 amino acids: CASAITGQGNQPQHF. DNA of the CDR3: TGTGCCAGCGCCATCACAGGGCAGGGGAATCAGCCCCAGCATTTT.